This passage covers 18 T cell receptor beta chains from one sample sequenced in a study of blood T cells in healthy people across ages. For the second PCR, which ran for roughly 6 to 12 cycles, a sample-barcoded 5' primer and a J-beta primer mix were used. MiXCR, applied by TCRdb to the 5' RACE reads, yields one record per CDR3 protein. The profile shows 790,000 or so distinct CDR3 sequences, 46% of them singletons. The sequencing input was blood. The receptors shown here come from a man at least 80 years old in good health.

This chain connects TRBV20-1 to TRBJ2-3; no clear D gene. The CDR3 loop spans 14 amino acids. V was shortened by 0 bases and J by 0 bases, with 7 bases between the two germline ends. Germline V gene data show CDR1 as DFQATT and CDR2 as SNEGSKA (reference sequence). In DNA, the CDR3 is TGCAGTGCTAGAGACGTTGGTAGCACAGATACGCAGTATTTT. Its protein product is CSARDVGSTDTQYF.

The chain uses TRBV20-1 and TRBJ1-6, with D possibly being TRBD1 (5 bases). The germline V gene has CDR1 DFQATT and CDR2 SNEGSKA (reference sequence). The V end lost 0 bases, the J end lost 9 bases, and 15 bases lay between the germline ends. This CDR3 spans 15 amino acids. Here the CDR3 DNA reads TGCAGTGCTAGAGATCCTCTGACAGAGACTTCACCCCTCCACTTT. The encoded protein is CSARDPLTETSPLHF.

This clonotype was observed a handful of times. The chain carries TRBV2 and TRBJ2-3; TRBD2 might be the D (6 bases). Germline lookup yields CDR1 SNHLY and CDR2 FYNNEI. Trimming left V 4 bases short and J 6 bases short, with 14 bases between. The CDR3 extends over 14 amino acids. CDR3 sequence (DNA): TGTGCCAGCAGTGTTGGGGAGGTCACCGATACGCAGTATTTT. Translating gives CASSVGEVTDTQYF.

The chain combines TRBV24-1 with TRBJ2-1; 9 nucleotides match TRBD1. The CDR3 is 16 residues long. Germline loops: CDR1 KGHDR, CDR2 SFDVKD. The V gene end was trimmed by 2 bases and the J gene end by 5 bases; junction bases not matched to a gene: 6. Here the CDR3 reads CATSDSTGTGNNEQFF. CDR3 sequence (DNA): TGTGCCACCAGTGATTCAACCGGGACAGGGAACAATGAGCAGTTCTTC.

The chain recombines TRBV29-1 with TRBJ2-2; TRBD2 might be the D (6 bases). From germline, CDR1 is SQVTM and CDR2 ANQGSEA. V was pared by 7 bases and J by 6 bases, with 12 bases between. CDR3 length: 12 amino acids. CDR3 protein: CSGRETAGELFF. The CDR3 coding sequence is TGCAGCGGTCGGGAGACGGCCGGGGAGCTGTTTTTT.

The chain links TRBV7-2 to TRBJ1-2, with TRBD1 as a possible D gene (5 bases). Germline CDR1 and CDR2: SGHTA and FQGNSA. The CDR3 loop spans 15 amino acids. V lost 2 bases and J lost 7, with 17 bases in between. The CDR3 sequence: CASSLREGTSSGYTF. The CDR3 DNA follows: TGTGCCAGCAGCTTACGGGAAGGGACTTCCAGTGGCTACACCTTC.

This clonotype was found a few times. The chain couples TRBV7-2 to TRBJ2-5; D possibly corresponds to TRBD2 (6 bases). The CDR3 has 15 residues. V lost 3 bases and J lost 0, with 11 bases in between. Per germline, CDR1 SGHTA and CDR2 FQGNSA. In DNA form, the CDR3 reads TGTGCCAGCAGCTTCCAGGGAGGATACCAAGAGACCCAGTACTTC. This gives the protein CASSFQGGYQETQYF.

Only a few counts were recorded for this clonotype. The chain recombines TRBV6-1 with TRBJ1-4; D may be TRBD1 (5 bases). Germline-derived CDR1 and CDR2 are MNHNS and SASEGT. The CDR3 has 15 residues. Trimming removed 2 bases from V and 0 bases from J, with 7 bases in between. CDR3 sequence reads: CASSEMGATNEKLFF. DNA for the CDR3: TGTGCCAGCAGTGAAATGGGGGCAACTAATGAAAAACTGTTTTTT.

The CDR3 region has the DNA TGTGCCAGCAGCCTCGCTCAGGTGCGAGGCTACACCTTC. It yields the protein CASSLAQVRGYTF. This chain joins TRBV7-2 and TRBJ1-2; no clear D gene. The CDR3 contains 13 residues. CDR1 and CDR2 from the germline V gene are SGHTA and FQGNSA. Trimming removed 5 bases from V and 8 bases from J, with 15 bases in between.

The genes are TRBV7-9 and TRBJ1-2; D is possibly TRBD1 (5 bases). Trimming removed 6 bases at V and 6 bases at J, with 17 bases between. Germline CDR1 is SEHNR and CDR2 is FQNEAQ (reference sequence). The CDR3 spans 14 residues. The CDR3 is CASSFVPGMDGYTF. The CDR3, as DNA: TGTGCCAGCAGTTTCGTTCCAGGGATGGATGGCTACACCTTC.

About this clonotype itself: Mismatch with germline at one junction end may stem from a read error. The rearrangement uses TRBV6-2 or TRBV6-3 and TRBJ2-1, with 8 bases that match TRBD2. The CDR3 is 14 residues long. Per the germline V gene, CDR1 is MNHEY and CDR2 is SVGEGT. CDR3 DNA sequence: TGTGCCAGCATCCTAGGCGGGGGGTACAATGAGCGGTTCTTC. Encoded protein: CASILGGGYNERFF.

This chain uses TRBV7-2 with TRBJ2-1, with 13 bases that match TRBD2. The CDR3 is 16 amino acids. In germline, CDR1 is SGHTA, CDR2 FQGNSA. J was trimmed by 8 bases and V by 4 bases; bases with no gene match: 8. CDR3 DNA: TGTGCCAGCAGCTCTAGGACTAGCGGGAGTCAGTATGAGCAGTTCTTC. Translating gives CASSSRTSGSQYEQFF.

The V call is TRBV10-3, the J call TRBJ2-1; TRBD1 matches 12 bases. Trimming removed 3 bases from V and 8 bases from J; junction bases left unmatched: 8. Germline V gives CDR1 ENHRY, CDR2 SYGVKD. CDR3 length: 16 amino acids. CDR3 sequence reads: CAISESGGQGAHEQFF. The CDR3 DNA sequence: TGTGCCATCAGTGAAAGCGGGGGACAGGGGGCCCATGAGCAGTTCTTC.

This chain connects TRBV28 to TRBJ2-5; tentatively, D is TRBD1 (8 bases). The CDR3 extends over 16 amino acids. CDR1 and CDR2 (germline): MDHEN, SYDVKM. V gave up 4 bases and J gave up 2 bases, with 17 bases separating them. In DNA form, the CDR3 reads TGTGCCAGCAGTTCAAACAGGGGGGGCGTACAAGAGACCCAGTACTTC. Translating it yields CASSSNRGGVQETQYF.

The V gene is TRBV7-9, the J gene TRBJ2-6, with D possibly matching TRBD2 (6 bases). Germline values: CDR1 SEHNR, CDR2 FQNEAQ (reference sequence). The V and J ends lost 8 bases and 2 bases respectively, with 13 bases between them. CDR3 length equals 15 residues. The chain's CDR3 is CASGGGSAGANVLTF. The CDR3 DNA reads as TGTGCCAGCGGGGGAGGATCTGCTGGGGCCAACGTCCTGACTTTC.

The V call is TRBV24-1, the J call TRBJ2-1; D gene uncertain. The CDR3 is made up of 16 amino acids. The germline V gene has CDR1 KGHDR and CDR2 SFDVKD. The V end was cut by 6 bases, the J end by 0 bases, with 14 bases between. In DNA, the CDR3 is TGTGCCACCAGTTACGGGTCAAGTATCTCCTACAATGAGCAGTTCTTC. Residues: CATSYGSSISYNEQFF.

The gene calls are TRBV10-3 and TRBJ2-7, with 8 bases matching TRBD1. The CDR3 extends over 14 amino acids. Trimming cost V 4 bases and J 3 bases; bases outside gene matches: 5. Germline values: CDR1 ENHRY, CDR2 SYGVKD. CDR3 in DNA: TGTGCCATCAGTGCCAAAGGACAGGGCTACGAGCAGTACTTC. Translating gives CAISAKGQGYEQYF.

In nucleotides, the CDR3 is TGCGCCAGCAGCTTCAGCGGGGGAGACGGCTATGGCTACACCTTC. It codes for CASSFSGGDGYGYTF. The V call is TRBV5-1, the J call TRBJ1-2, with D possibly being TRBD1 (5 bases). CDR1 and CDR2 from the germline V gene are SGHRS and YFSETQ. This CDR3 spans 15 amino acids. V was trimmed by 2 bases and J by 4 bases, leaving 15 bases between them.